The present entry profiles one T cell receptor beta chain with its context. Primers: 60 Vbeta forward and 13 Jbeta reverse. Here immunoSEQ multiplex PCR was the method, and the copy in TCRdb shows in-frame clones only, minus some. This table has over 130,000 clones, around 60% appearing once. This entry comes from a study of cytomegalovirus exposure and HLA in healthy donors. Germline V gene lookup returns CDR1 SGHRS and CDR2 YFSETQ. V dropped 0 bases and J dropped 4; count of bases not matched to a gene: 3. The CDR3 has 15 residues. Sequencing input: PBMCs. The origin of this receptor is a woman in her sixties in good health and CMV-seropositive. The V call is TRBV5-1, the J call TRBJ2-5, with 10 bases identical to TRBD2. The CDR3, as DNA: TGCGCCAGCAGCTTGGTTCCTAGCGGGAGAGAGACCCAGTACTTC. Translating it yields CASSLVPSGRETQYF.